Below, one T cell receptor (beta chain) is given with its context. Its antigen is not identified. TCRbeta library preparation incorporated unique molecular identifiers. Via MiXCR, TCRdb re-called the PCR reads, giving one row per CDR3 protein. The table records more than 400,000 distinct CDR3 sequences, roughly an eighth of them present only once. This entry is derived from a study of T-cell reconstitution after alpha-beta-depleted transplantation in children. Overall study findings and caveats: At around two months after transplant, the alpha-beta T cells were reportedly derived from several hundred expanded clones that came from non-depleted graft cells. The authors attributed T-cell counts and diversity one year after transplant mostly to newly produced T cells. Surviving recipient T cells and thymic progenitors produced the high day-60 TCRbeta diversity seen in some patients.

V lost 10 bases and J lost 9, with 21 bases in between. The CDR3 is 14 amino acids. CDR1 is ENHRY and CDR2 is SYGVKD in the germline V gene. The TCR was taken from a female patient aged 2-9 years who had a stem cell transplant for aplastic anemia, so the T cells may come from the graft donor. Specimen: PBMCs, mostly from graft donor cells, collected 180 days after TCRalphabeta/CD19-depleted stem cell transplant. J is TRBJ2-2 and V is TRBV10-3, with a weak D call TRBD2 (6 bases). The CDR3 DNA reads as TGTGCCACCGGGGTTAGCGGAGAGTACCGGGAGCTGTTTTTT. Translated, it gives CATGVSGEYRELFF.